Presented here are 3 T cell receptor beta chains from one specimen sequenced in a study of T cell clones after liver transplantation. Measured with immunoSEQ multiplex PCR; TCRdb has only the in-frame clones, and not every one. The sample lists about 18,000 clones, approximately 88% occurring once. Here the sequenced sample was CD8+ T cells from blood, taken before liver transplant. The receptors here all came from a human donor who received a liver transplant.

CDR3 residues: CASSFGGSDEQYF. Here the CDR3 DNA reads TGTGCCAGCAGCTTTGGAGGGAGTGACGAGCAGTACTTC. The chain links TRBV11-3 to TRBJ2-7, with a weak D call TRBD2 (6 bases). Trimming removed 3 bases at V and 5 bases at J, with 11 bases between. This CDR3 has 13 amino acids. CDR1 and CDR2 (germline): SGHNT, YENEEA.

This clone was observed a handful of times. The chain joins TRBV5-6 to TRBJ2-7; D is undetermined. Germline CDR1 is SGHDT and CDR2 is YYEEEE. Trimming removed 0 bases from V and 0 bases from J, with 10 bases in between. This CDR3 has 15 residues. CDR3 in amino acids: CASSLGGRASYEQYF. CDR3 nucleotide sequence: TGTGCCAGCAGCTTGGGTGGGCGAGCCTCCTACGAGCAGTACTTC.

V is TRBV21-1 and J is TRBJ1-3. TRBV21-1 is a recognized pseudogene. This CDR3 comprises 17 residues. CDR3 bases: TGTGCCAGCAGCAAGAGAGGGGGGCCATGCTCTGGAAACACCATATATTTT. This codes for CASSKRGGPCSGNTIYF.